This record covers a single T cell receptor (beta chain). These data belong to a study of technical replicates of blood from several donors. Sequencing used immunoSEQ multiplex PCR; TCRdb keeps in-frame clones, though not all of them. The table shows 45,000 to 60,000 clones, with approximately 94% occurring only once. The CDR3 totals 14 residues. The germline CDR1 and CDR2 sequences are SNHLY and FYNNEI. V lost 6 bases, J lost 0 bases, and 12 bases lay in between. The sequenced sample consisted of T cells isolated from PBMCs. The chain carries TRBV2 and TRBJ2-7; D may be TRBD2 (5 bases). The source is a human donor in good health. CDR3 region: CASRYGLNSYEQYF. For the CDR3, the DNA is TGTGCCAGCAGATACGGACTGAACTCCTACGAGCAGTACTTC.